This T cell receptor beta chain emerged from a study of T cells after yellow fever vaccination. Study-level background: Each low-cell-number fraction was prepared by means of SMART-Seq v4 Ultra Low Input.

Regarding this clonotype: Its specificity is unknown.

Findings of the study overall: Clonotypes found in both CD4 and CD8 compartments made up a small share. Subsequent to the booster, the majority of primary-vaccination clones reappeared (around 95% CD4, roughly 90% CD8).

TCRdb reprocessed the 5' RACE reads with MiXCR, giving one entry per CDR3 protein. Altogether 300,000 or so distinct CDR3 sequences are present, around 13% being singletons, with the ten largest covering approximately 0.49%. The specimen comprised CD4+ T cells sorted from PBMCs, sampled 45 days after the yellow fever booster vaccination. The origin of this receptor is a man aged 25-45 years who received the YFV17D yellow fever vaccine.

The DNA for the CDR3 is TGTGCCAGCAGGGGACCCCAAGGTGGCAATGAGCAGTTCTTC. This codes for CASRGPQGGNEQFF. The chain carries TRBV28 and TRBJ2-1, with D perhaps TRBD1 or TRBD2 (5 bases each). The V gene's germline CDR1 is MDHEN and CDR2 SYDVKM. V lost 6 bases and J lost 6, with 15 bases in between. This CDR3 has 14 amino acids. The full variable domain, completed using reference TRBV28 and TRBJ2-1, is DVKVTQSSRYLVKRTGEKVFLECVQDMDHENMFWYRQDPGLGLRLIYFSYDVKMKEKGDIPEGYSVSREKKERFSLILESASTNQTSMYLCASRGPQGGNEQFFGPGTRLTVL.